These 4 T cell receptor beta chains share one sample of origin, sequenced in a study of blood T cell repertoires in COVID-19. Sequencing was performed with immunoSEQ multiplex PCR; in TCRdb, only in-frame clones are kept and a portion is missing. Of over 45,000 clones detected, about three quarters appear once; the ten largest clones hold about 20%. The sequenced material came from peripheral blood. The receptor set was obtained from a human donor with active or convalescent COVID-19. The donor label of this sample is uncertain.

This sequence joins TRBV5-4 and TRBJ1-2; D might be TRBD1 (6 bases). The CDR3 is 16 amino acids. Germline-derived CDR1 and CDR2 are SGHNT and YYREEE (reference sequence). Trimming shortened V by 4 bases and J by 6 bases, and 22 bases separated the two germline ends. Here the CDR3 reads CASSRGGQSRRDGYTF. The CDR3 nucleotides read TGTGCCAGCAGCCGCGGCGGACAGTCCCGAAGGGATGGCTACACCTTC.

This chain uses TRBV11-2 with TRBJ2-3, with TRBD1 as a possible D gene (6 bases). V was shortened by 3 bases and J by 3 bases, with 13 bases between the two germline ends. Per germline, CDR1 SGHAT and CDR2 FQNNGV. The CDR3 loop spans 15 amino acids. CDR3 nucleotide sequence: TGTGCCAGCAGCTTTGGTTCGCAGGGGACAGATACGCAGTATTTT. Translated: CASSFGSQGTDTQYF.

CDR3 in DNA: TGTGCCAGCAGCTTGTTGGACAGGACCGGGGAGCTGTTTTTT. This translates into CASSLLDRTGELFF. The chain recombines TRBV5-4 with TRBJ2-2, with 7 bases lining up with TRBD1. The CDR3 loop spans 14 amino acids. Germline V gives CDR1 SGHNT, CDR2 YYREEE (reference sequence). The trim removed 1 base at V and 5 bases at J, leaving 2 bases unmatched.

A few counts support this clone. The V gene is TRBV19, the J gene TRBJ2-7, with TRBD2 identical over 8 bases. V lost 4 bases and J lost 4; bases outside the gene matches: 6. This CDR3 is 14 amino acids long. From germline, CDR1 is LNHDA and CDR2 SQIVND (reference sequence). The CDR3 coding sequence is TGTGCCAGTAGTAATCCGGGAGGGCCGTACGAGCAGTACTTC. This gives the protein CASSNPGGPYEQYF.